The rows below give T cell receptor beta chains drawn from one sample of a study of T cell responses to AZD1222 COVID-19 vaccine. Measured with immunoSEQ multiplex PCR; TCRdb has only the in-frame clones, and not every one. Here the sample spans roughly 140,000 clones, approximately 90% being singletons. Material: peripheral blood, obtained 28 days after the second AZD1222 dose. These receptors came from an adult who received the AZD1222 COVID-19 vaccine. CDR3s include the opening cysteine and the closing phenylalanine or tryptophan. Each record gives: V gene, CDR3 length, D gene, J gene, clone size, CDR3 DNA, CDR3 protein. A D gene is named only where the DNA matches it firmly. Clone size, where shown, is once, few, many, or a class for clones that have expanded.

>TRBV4-1|13|NA|TRBJ2-1|NA
TGCGCCAGCAGCCGTAGGGTCTACAATGAGCAGTTCTTC
CASSRRVYNEQFF
>TRBV7-6|12|NA|TRBJ2-1|NA
TGTGCCAGCAGCTTCGACCGGGATGAGCAGTTCTTC
CASSFDRDEQFF
>TRBV28|13|NA|TRBJ2-2|NA
TGTGCCAGCGAGGGGACCGGCCCCGGGGAGCTGTTTTTT
CASEGTGPGELFF
>TRBV18|13|NA|TRBJ2-5|NA
TGTGCCAGCTCACCCTCCTCAGGGGAGACCCAGTACTTC
CASSPSSGETQYF
>TRBV4-3|14|NA|TRBJ1-1|NA
TGCGCCAGCAGCCAAGATCGCAGGGACGGGGAAGCTTTCTTT
CASSQDRRDGEAFF
>TRBV2|15|NA|TRBJ1-3|NA
TGTGCCAGCGTGGCTTTGGGGCTCTCTGGAAACACCATATATTTT
CASVALGLSGNTIYF
>TRBV27|15|NA|TRBJ2-5|NA
TGTGCCAGCAGCTTAGGGGGGGCCAGCCCGGAGACCCAGTACTTC
CASSLGGASPETQYF
>TRBV4-3|14|NA|TRBJ1-2|NA
TGCGCCAGCAGCCAAGATAAGGGGGTGCTGGGCTACACCTTC
CASSQDKGVLGYTF
>TRBV5-5|15|NA|TRBJ1-5|NA
TGTGCCAGCAGCTCGGGGGTATTTAGCAATCAGCCCCAGCATTTT
CASSSGVFSNQPQHF
>TRBV30|16|TRBD1|TRBJ1-2|NA
TGTGCCTGGAGTGGATCGGGAACAGGGGAAGAGTATGGCTACACCTTC
CAWSGSGTGEEYGYTF
>TRBV7-8|15|NA|TRBJ2-1|NA
TGTGCCAGCAGGGGAAAGGACAGCTCCTACAATGAGCAGTTCTTC
CASRGKDSSYNEQFF
>TRBV11-3|15|TRBD2|TRBJ2-1|NA
TGTGCCAGCAGCCGAACTAGCGGGGGATACAATGAGCAGTTCTTC
CASSRTSGGYNEQFF
>TRBV19|15|NA|TRBJ2-1|NA
TGTGCCAGTAGTACCGTGTTTAGTAGCTACAATGAGCAGTTCTTC
CASSTVFSSYNEQFF
>TRBV19|16|TRBD1|TRBJ1-1|NA
TGTGCCAGTAGTATAGGCCCGGGACAGGGGAACACTGAAGCTTTCTTT
CASSIGPGQGNTEAFF
>TRBV3-1/TRBV3-2|13|NA|TRBJ1-6|NA
TGTGCCAGCAGCCTCCCAGGGAATTCACCCCTCCACTTT
CASSLPGNSPLHF
>TRBV6-5|13|NA|TRBJ1-1|NA
TGTGCCAGCACCCCGAGTCATTGGGCTGAAGCTTTCTTT
CASTPSHWAEAFF
>TRBV9|14|NA|TRBJ1-2|NA
TGTGCCAGCAGCGTAGAAGGAAACTTAGCTCGCTACACCTTC
CASSVEGNLARYTF
>TRBV19|17|NA|TRBJ1-1|NA
TGTGCCAGTAGCCTCGCGAAGGACACCGGGACTAACACTGAAGCTTTCTTT
CASSLAKDTGTNTEAFF
>TRBV14|14|NA|TRBJ2-1|NA
TGTGCCAGCAGCCCCGGCAGGGAGCGAGGAGAGCAGTTCTTC
CASSPGRERGEQFF
>TRBV2|15|NA|TRBJ1-6|NA
TGTGCCAGCGGCGATGGTTCCAACTATTATTCACCCCTCCACTTT
CASGDGSNYYSPLHF
>TRBV12-3/TRBV12-4|13|TRBD1|TRBJ1-6|NA
TGTGCCAGCAGCCGGGACAGGGGCTCACCCCTCCACTTT
CASSRDRGSPLHF
>TRBV4-1|17|TRBD1|TRBJ2-2|NA
TGCGCCAGCAGCCAAGGCCCCGGGACAGCGAACACCGGGGAGCTGTTTTTT
CASSQGPGTANTGELFF
>TRBV6-6|13|NA|TRBJ2-7|NA
TGTGCCAGCACCCGCGAGGGGTCGGGCGAGCAGTACTTC
CASTREGSGEQYF
>TRBV5-1|16|NA|TRBJ1-1|NA
TGCGCCAGCAGCTTGGAACCTGAGGCCCTGGGCACTGAAGCTTTCTTT
CASSLEPEALGTEAFF
>TRBV10-3|14|NA|TRBJ2-7|NA
TGTGCCATCAGTGAGCCCTCCGCGGGATACGAGCAGTACTTC
CAISEPSAGYEQYF
>TRBV7-2|16|NA|TRBJ2-1|NA
TGTGCCAGCAGCTTAGCCCCCGGGCCCCCCTACAATGAGCAGTTCTTC
CASSLAPGPPYNEQFF
>TRBV7-3|17|TRBD1|TRBJ2-3|NA
TGTGCCAGCAGCCTCCCCGTCAGGGACAGGGCCACAGATACGCAGTATTTT
CASSLPVRDRATDTQYF
>TRBV13|16|TRBD1|TRBJ1-3|NA
TGTGCCAGCAGCTTATGGACAGGGGGCTCTGGAAACACCATATATTTT
CASSLWTGGSGNTIYF
>TRBV6-4|16|TRBD2|TRBJ2-1|many
TGTGCCAGCAGTCCCAACAGGGCGGGGGGGCCGGATGAGCAGTTCTTC
CASSPNRAGGPDEQFF
>TRBV7-9|16|NA|TRBJ1-1|once
TGTGCCAGCACCTTCCCGATTGGTTTTAAGAACACTGAAGCTTTCTTT
CASTFPIGFKNTEAFF